These 5 T cell receptor beta chains came from one sample sequenced in a study of T-cell memory formation after mild COVID-19 (dated by TCRdb to the early 2020s). Library preparation was by 5' RACE. The sequencer listed for this sample is Illumina NovaSeq 6000. TCRdb reworked the public reads: Q25 trimming with fastp, MiXCR clone assembly, productive beta chains retained. Here each entry gathers all rows of one CDR3 protein and keeps the most common genes and DNA. The sample includes 400,000 or so distinct CDR3 sequences, with around 18% observed a single time. In total, the top ten clones hold roughly 8.4% of the sample. Sequencing used PBMCs or a T cell subset sorted from them (not recorded which). The source is an adult woman who had mild COVID-19 (a few samples of this study predate the infection). The sample titles of this study are shuffled in the database, so cell type and time point are left out; the donor was told from shared clones.

With respect to this clonotype: It may be a read error: a sequence one base away is much more abundant. J is TRBJ2-7 and V is TRBV2, with no clear D. CDR3 length equals 11 residues. The germline V gene encodes CDR1 SNHLY and CDR2 FYNNEI. Trimming took off 8 bases at V and 0 bases at J, with 5 bases between the two ends. CDR3 DNA: TGTGCCAGCGGGATCTCCTACGAGCAGTACTTC. This sequence encodes CASGISYEQYF.

This clonotype has just a few counts. V gene TRBV6-2 or TRBV6-3 combines with J gene TRBJ2-1, with 9 bases matching TRBD1. V dropped 6 bases and J dropped 8; count of bases not matched to a gene: 2. The germline V gene encodes CDR1 MNHEY and CDR2 SVGEGT. The CDR3 consists of 12 residues. In DNA, the CDR3 is TGTGCCAGCAGGGACAGGGGCGATGAGCAGTTCTTC. Translation: CASRDRGDEQFF.

A few counts support this clonotype. The chain is built from TRBV29-1 and TRBJ2-1; TRBD2 matches 11 bases. Germline lookup yields CDR1 SQVTM and CDR2 ANQGSEA. After removal of 5 bases from V and 4 bases from J, the junction contained 4 bases not matched to a gene. This CDR3 has 14 residues. Written as DNA, the CDR3 is TGCAGCGTTTTAGCGGGAGGGGGTTACAATGAGCAGTTCTTC. It encodes CSVLAGGGYNEQFF.

The chain links TRBV10-3 to TRBJ2-7; possibly TRBD1 or TRBD2 for D (7 bases each). The germline gives CDR1 ENHRY, CDR2 SYGVKD. The CDR3 totals 15 residues. Trimming cost V 4 bases and J 2 bases, with 15 bases left between them. CDR3 bases: TGTGCCATCAGTGGTGGGCCAGGGGGGGCCTACGAGCAGTACTTC. Translated: CAISGGPGGAYEQYF.

V gene TRBV12-3 or TRBV12-4 combines with J gene TRBJ2-2; D is ambiguous. The CDR3 runs 16 residues. Trimming stripped 0 bases from V and 0 bases from J, with 8 bases between. This chain's CDR3 is CASSLAASANTGELFF. In DNA form, the CDR3 reads TGTGCCAGCAGTTTAGCAGCCAGCGCGAACACCGGGGAGCTGTTTTTT.